These T cell receptor beta chains were read from a single sample in a study of T cells after posttransplantation cyclophosphamide. Using immunoSEQ multiplex PCR, the repertoire was profiled, and TCRdb retains in-frame clones only, with some absent. The table includes roughly 18,000 clones, roughly 80% detected once. The sequenced sample was memory CD4+ T cells sorted from blood. The receptors come from a man younger than 40 in good health and a related stem cell transplant donor. Each CDR3 is given with its conserved first and last residue. D genes are given only for firm matches. Not every row has a clone size; where given, it reads once, few, many or a size class.

>14|NA|TRBV7-2|NA|TRBJ2-7
CASSLASRLYEQYF
TGTGCCAGCAGCTTAGCGTCCAGGCTATACGAGCAGTACTTC
>16|NA|TRBV28|NA|TRBJ1-2
CASSLNVNPSHGGYTF
TGTGCCAGCAGTTTAAATGTTAACCCATCCCACGGGGGCTACACCTTC
>17|NA|TRBV14|TRBD2|TRBJ2-2
CAGSPLGLADLTGELFF
TGTGCCGGCAGCCCACTAGGACTAGCGGACCTCACCGGGGAGCTGTTTTTT
>14|few|TRBV2|TRBD1|TRBJ1-3
CASSRQGTGNTIYF
TGTGCCAGCAGCAGACAGGGAACTGGAAACACCATATATTTT
>14|NA|TRBV13|TRBD1|TRBJ2-1
CASSSSRDSNEQFF
TGTGCCAGCAGCTCGTCCCGGGACAGTAATGAGCAGTTCTTC
>13|NA|TRBV5-1|NA|TRBJ2-3
CASSFQSTDTQYF
TGCGCCAGCAGCTTTCAGAGCACAGATACGCAGTATTTT
>14|NA|TRBV6-5|NA|TRBJ1-3
CASTPSDSGNTIYF
TGTGCCAGCACTCCCTCAGACTCTGGAAACACCATATATTTT
>14|once|TRBV19|TRBD1|TRBJ1-1
CASSYRGVNTEAFF
TGTGCCAGTAGCTACAGGGGCGTGAACACTGAAGCTTTCTTT
>17|NA|TRBV28|TRBD1|TRBJ1-2
CASSFWGQGTANYGYTF
TGTGCCAGCAGTTTTTGGGGACAGGGAACAGCTAACTATGGCTACACCTTC
>15|NA|TRBV4-1|TRBD1|TRBJ2-3
CASNLRDRSTDTQYF
TGCGCCAGCAACCTCCGGGACAGGAGCACAGATACGCAGTATTTT
>16|NA|TRBV5-1|TRBD1|TRBJ2-3
CASKGLRQGYTDTQYF
TGCGCCAGCAAGGGGCTCCGACAGGGTTACACAGATACGCAGTATTTT
>16|NA|TRBV27|TRBD2|TRBJ2-7
CASSSPSGGRSYEQYF
TGTGCCAGCAGTTCACCTAGCGGGGGCCGCTCCTACGAGCAGTACTTC
>15|few|TRBV28|TRBD1|TRBJ1-4
CASRRQGATNEKLFF
TGTGCCAGCAGGCGACAGGGGGCAACTAATGAAAAACTGTTTTTT
>14|few|TRBV5-6|NA|TRBJ1-4
CASSFSGMYEKLFF
TGTGCCAGCAGCTTCTCCGGGATGTATGAAAAACTGTTTTTT
>13|once|TRBV5-1|NA|TRBJ2-1
CASSFPSRGEQFF
TGCGCCAGCAGCTTTCCTTCTAGGGGTGAGCAGTTCTTC
>15|NA|TRBV28|NA|TRBJ1-4
CASSQGGEAAGKLFF
TGTGCCAGCAGTCAGGGCGGGGAGGCAGCGGGAAAACTGTTTTTT
>13|NA|TRBV29-1|TRBD2|TRBJ2-3
CSVDGAGIDTQYF
TGCAGCGTTGACGGAGCGGGGATTGATACGCAGTATTTT
>13|NA|TRBV7-9|NA|TRBJ2-1
CASSLVVGDEQFF
TGTGCCAGCAGCTTAGTAGTGGGAGATGAGCAGTTCTTC
>15|NA|TRBV5-1|NA|TRBJ2-7
CASSSETGWAGEQYF
TGCGCCAGCAGCTCCGAAACAGGGTGGGCGGGCGAGCAGTACTTC
>13|NA|TRBV5-4|NA|TRBJ1-1
CASSPTGDTEAFF
TGTGCCAGCAGCCCTACGGGGGACACTGAAGCTTTCTTT
>17|NA|TRBV6-1|NA|TRBJ2-1
CASSEEGFGTRGNEQFF
TGTGCCAGCAGTGAAGAGGGTTTCGGGACACGGGGCAATGAGCAGTTCTTC
>16|NA|TRBV13|TRBD2|TRBJ2-5
CASSLRAGGFQETQYF
TGTGCCAGCAGCTTAAGAGCGGGGGGCTTCCAAGAGACCCAGTACTTC
>14|NA|TRBV5-1|TRBD2|TRBJ2-1
CASSPYSRGGRQFF
TGCGCCAGCAGCCCCTACTCGCGGGGGGGGCGGCAGTTCTTC
>15|NA|TRBV7-9|TRBD2|TRBJ2-7
CASSQSGGLLYEQYF
TGTGCCAGCAGCCAAAGCGGGGGCCTCCTCTACGAGCAGTACTTC
>16|once|TRBV5-1|NA|TRBJ2-2
CASSLGGSGAAGELFF
TGCGCCAGCAGCTTGGGCGGTTCTGGGGCTGCCGGGGAGCTGTTTTTT
>14|NA|TRBV4-1|NA|TRBJ2-5
CASSQDNYQETQYF
TGCGCCAGCAGCCAAGATAACTACCAAGAGACCCAGTACTTC
>15|NA|TRBV4-2|TRBD1|TRBJ1-2
CASSPQPGTGNGYTF
TGTGCCAGCAGCCCCCAGCCCGGGACAGGGAATGGCTACACCTTC
>13|NA|TRBV7-6|NA|TRBJ2-4
CASSGGDKNIQYF
TGTGCCAGCAGTGGCGGGGATAAAAACATTCAGTACTTC
>13|NA|TRBV2|NA|TRBJ1-2
CASSVQGKGGYTF
TGTGCCAGCAGTGTCCAGGGGAAAGGCGGCTACACCTTC
>15|NA|TRBV6-1|NA|TRBJ2-3
CASSEFNSFTDTQYF
TGTGCCAGCAGTGAATTTAACAGTTTCACAGATACGCAGTATTTT
>13|NA|TRBV29-1|NA|TRBJ1-6
CSIADSYNSPLHF
TGCAGCATCGCCGACAGTTATAATTCACCCCTCCACTTT
>16|NA|TRBV5-1|NA|TRBJ1-1
CASSPSGVEHATEAFF
TGCGCCAGCAGCCCTTCGGGGGTGGAACATGCCACTGAAGCTTTCTTT
>14|NA|TRBV5-1|TRBD2|TRBJ2-3
CASSLGSGTDTQYF
TGCGCCAGCAGCTTAGGTAGCGGGACAGATACGCAGTATTTT
>16|once|TRBV5-6|TRBD2|TRBJ2-5
CASSLGTSGGEETQYF
TGTGCCAGCAGCTTGGGGACTAGCGGGGGGGAGGAGACCCAGTACTTC
>15|NA|TRBV7-2|NA|TRBJ2-2
CASRKNGGNTGELFF
TGTGCCAGCCGAAAGAACGGGGGGAACACCGGGGAGCTGTTTTTT
>13|NA|TRBV6-1|NA|TRBJ1-1
CASSVTGTTEAFF
TGTGCCAGCAGTGTAACAGGGACCACTGAAGCTTTCTTT
>16|NA|TRBV5-4|NA|TRBJ1-3
CASSLEGRRAGNTIYF
TGTGCCAGCAGCTTGGAGGGCCGGCGGGCTGGAAACACCATATATTTT
>22|NA|TRBV12-5|TRBD1|TRBJ2-7
CASGLGVMAGQEPFLSSYEQYF
TGTGCTAGTGGTTTGGGGGTCATGGCGGGACAGGAGCCTTTCTTGAGCTCCTACGAGCAGTACTTC
>16|NA|TRBV5-6|NA|TRBJ1-5
CASSASRTGSNQPQHF
TGTGCCAGCAGCGCTAGCCGCACGGGGAGCAATCAGCCCCAGCATTTT
>14|NA|TRBV7-2|TRBD1|TRBJ1-5
CASSPDRALRPQHF
TGTGCCAGCAGCCCGGACAGGGCCCTCAGGCCCCAGCATTTT
>15|NA|TRBV7-8|TRBD2|TRBJ2-7
CASSLRTSGAYEQYF
TGTGCCAGCAGCCTCCGGACTAGCGGGGCGTACGAGCAGTACTTC
>16|NA|TRBV5-1|NA|TRBJ2-2
CASSLGRMVYTGELFF
TGCGCCAGCAGCTTGGGGCGGATGGTCTACACCGGGGAGCTGTTTTTT
>13|NA|TRBV19|NA|TRBJ1-6
CASSRGGSEPLHF
TGTGCCAGTAGCCGAGGGGGTTCGGAACCCCTCCACTTT
>17|once|TRBV14|NA|TRBJ2-7
CASSQIKHLEGSYEQYF
TGTGCCAGCAGCCAAATAAAACATCTAGAAGGCTCCTACGAGCAGTACTTC
>15|once|TRBV19|TRBD1|TRBJ1-5
CASSMGQGARQPQHF
TGTGCCAGTAGTATGGGACAGGGGGCGAGGCAGCCCCAGCATTTT
>16|NA|TRBV4-1|TRBD1|TRBJ2-3
CASSHLGQAVSDTQYF
TGCGCCAGCAGCCACCTGGGACAGGCGGTATCAGATACGCAGTATTTT
>15|once|TRBV19|TRBD1|TRBJ1-5
CASSRGYRGDQPQHF
TGTGCCAGTAGTAGAGGGTACAGGGGGGATCAGCCCCAGCATTTT
>16|NA|TRBV21-1|NA|TRBJ2-2
CASSKAGQGTSGELFF
TGTGCCAGCAGCAAAGCAGGACAGGGAACGAGCGGGGAGCTGTTTTTT
>15|NA|TRBV6-4|TRBD2|TRBJ2-5
CASSYQAGGQETQYF
TGTGCCAGCAGTTATCAAGCGGGGGGCCAAGAGACCCAGTACTTC
>13|once|TRBV5-1|NA|TRBJ2-7
CASSLSRSYEQYF
TGCGCCAGCAGCTTGTCCCGCTCCTACGAGCAGTACTTC
>17|NA|TRBV6-1|TRBD2|TRBJ2-1
CASSATSGGARRGEQFF
TGTGCCAGCAGTGCGACTAGCGGGGGGGCCAGGCGGGGTGAGCAGTTCTTC
>12|few|TRBV2|NA|TRBJ2-5
CASSPMRETQYF
TGTGCCAGCAGCCCAATGAGAGAGACCCAGTACTTC
>14|NA|TRBV5-1|TRBD2|TRBJ2-3
CASTGLAGADTQYF
TGCGCCAGCACGGGACTAGCGGGGGCAGATACGCAGTATTTT
>13|NA|TRBV5-6|TRBD1|TRBJ1-1
CASSRRTGAEAFF
TGTGCCAGCAGCCGTCGGACAGGGGCTGAAGCTTTCTTT
>11|NA|TRBV6-1|NA|TRBJ2-5
CASSDPSSQYF
TGTGCCAGCAGTGATCCCTCCTCCCAGTACTTC
>16|NA|TRBV5-1|NA|TRBJ2-6
CASSLGEYSGANVLTF
TGCGCCAGCAGCTTGGGAGAATACTCTGGGGCCAACGTCCTGACTTTC
>13|NA|TRBV14|NA|TRBJ1-2
CASSQEETYGYTF
TGTGCCAGCAGCCAAGAGGAGACCTATGGCTACACCTTC
>15|NA|TRBV19|TRBD1|TRBJ1-2
CASQIPGQGNYGYTF
TGTGCCTCACAGATACCGGGACAGGGAAACTATGGCTACACCTTC
>13|once|TRBV25-1|NA|TRBJ1-6
CASSPAGNSPLHF
TGTGCCAGCAGTCCTGCAGGGAATTCACCCCTCCACTTT